This T cell receptor beta chain was identified during a study of Graves' ophthalmopathy and Graves' hyperthyroidism. RNA transcripts provided the template for amplifying TCR beta CDR3 regions. First-round RT-PCR employed HTBI primers, with a second-round multiplex PCR after it. TCRdb used MiXCR to reprocess the multiplex PCR reads, holding one entry per CDR3 protein. The sample shows 900,000 to 1,200,000 distinct CDR3 sequences, around a third of them seen only once. The V gene lost 3 bases and the J gene lost 0 bases, with 10 bases spanning the gap. Looked up from germline, CDR1 is DFQATT and CDR2 is SNEGSKA (reference sequence). The CDR3 runs 14 residues. This clonotype came up a few times.

The source is an adult man with Graves' hyperthyroidism. Sequencing used peripheral blood or thyroid tissue (not recorded which). The chain combines TRBV20-1 with TRBJ2-3, with no clear D. CDR3: CSASPTVSTDTQYF. Written as DNA, the CDR3 is TGCAGTGCTAGTCCCACCGTTAGCACAGATACGCAGTATTTT.